One sample yielded the 9 T cell receptor beta chains listed below, sequenced in a study of shared clonotypes between healthy human individuals. Selected positively for CCR7 and CD45RO-negative, naive CD8 cells excluded terminally differentiated effector memory CD45RA+ cells. Libraries were prepared by immunoSEQ multiplex PCR; TCRdb keeps only in-frame clonotypes and omits some of them. The table lists about 2 million clones, about 95% of them singletons. Sequencing used naive CD8+ T cells sorted from blood. These receptors came from a man between 18 and 35 years old in good health.

The chain joins TRBV30 to TRBJ1-2; a possible D gene is TRBD1 (5 bases). Germline assignment: CDR1 GTSNPN and CDR2 SVGIG (reference sequence). V shed 6 bases and J shed 3 bases, with 11 bases lying between them. The CDR3 is 12 residues long. The CDR3 reads CACRGDHYGYTF. CDR3 sequence (DNA): TGTGCCTGCCGAGGGGATCACTATGGCTACACCTTC.

J is TRBJ2-1 and V is TRBV7-6, with D uncertain. Looked up from germline, CDR1 is SGHVS and CDR2 is FNYEAQ. V lost 3 bases and J 8 bases, leaving 17 bases between the germline ends. The CDR3 is made up of 15 amino acids. CDR3: CASSFPTQDSDEQFF. CDR3 nucleotide sequence: TGTGCCAGCAGCTTTCCCACTCAGGATTCCGATGAGCAGTTCTTC.

CDR3 amino acids: CASSRWGRVEDTQYF. The CDR3 DNA reads TGTGCCAGCAGCCGGTGGGGCAGGGTGGAAGATACGCAGTATTTT. The chain is built from TRBV9 and TRBJ2-3; possible D gene TRBD1, 5 bases. The germline gives CDR1 SGDLS, CDR2 YYNGEE. This CDR3 is built from 15 residues. V lost 4 bases and J lost 5, with 17 bases in between.

The chain recombines TRBV16 with TRBJ2-1; 9 positions agree with TRBD2. The CDR3 length is 17 residues. V lost 1 base and J lost 8; bases outside the gene matches: 12. Germline lookup yields CDR1 KGHSY and CDR2 FQNENV. The CDR3 protein is CASSQLIAGAIFDEQFF. The DNA of the CDR3 is TGTGCCAGCAGCCAATTGATAGCGGGAGCAATTTTCGATGAGCAGTTCTTC.

This chain connects TRBV7-9 to TRBJ1-1; a possible D gene is TRBD1 (5 bases). The CDR3 runs to 16 residues. Germline V gives CDR1 SEHNR, CDR2 FQNEAQ (reference sequence). Trimming stripped 5 bases from V and 3 bases from J, with 19 bases between. This chain's CDR3 is CASSSRDPGQDTEAFF. The CDR3 region has the DNA TGTGCCAGCAGCAGCCGGGACCCCGGGCAGGACACTGAAGCTTTCTTT.

V is TRBV6-1 and J is TRBJ2-7, with a possible D match to TRBD1 (5 bases). Germline V CDR1 and CDR2: MNHNS, SASEGT. The V end lost 1 base, the J end lost 2 bases, and 12 bases lay between the germline ends. The CDR3 has 15 amino acids. In DNA form, the CDR3 reads TGTGCCAGCAGTGAAGGGGCAGGGTTCGCCTACGAGCAGTACTTC. It encodes CASSEGAGFAYEQYF.

V usage is TRBV11-2 and J usage is TRBJ2-1; a weak D match, TRBD1 (5 bases). V lost 4 bases to trimming and J lost 0 bases, with 10 bases between them. This CDR3 has 15 amino acids. Germline CDR1 reads SGHAT; CDR2 reads FQNNGV. The CDR3 coding sequence is TGTGCCAGCAGCTCGACAGCTAACTCCTACAATGAGCAGTTCTTC. It codes for CASSSTANSYNEQFF.

The J gene is TRBJ2-7, the V gene TRBV4-3; D is ambiguous. V was pared by 2 bases and J by 4 bases, with 9 bases between. The CDR3 runs 13 residues. CDR1 and CDR2 from the germline V gene are LGHNA and YSLEER. The CDR3 coding sequence is TGCGCCAGCAGCCAAAATCACTATTACGAGCAGTACTTC. It specifies CASSQNHYYEQYF.

This chain uses TRBV11-2 with TRBJ2-2; unclear D gene. Germline CDR1 and CDR2: SGHAT and FQNNGV. The V end lost 5 bases, the J end lost 3 bases, and 7 bases lay between the germline ends. CDR3 length: 13 residues. CDR3 region: CASSQTYTGELFF. The CDR3 nucleotides are TGTGCCAGCAGCCAGACTTACACCGGGGAGCTGTTTTTT.